This T cell receptor beta chain appears in the sequencing data of a study of blood T cell repertoires in COVID-19. Original processing methods: Reference gene primer amplification gave nucleated cell count estimates. Some clones are missing from TCRdb's copy, which holds only in-frame ones; the method was immunoSEQ multiplex PCR. The V and J calls and clone size were taken over from that table, and D and trimming were inferred from the DNA. The sample lists some 160,000 clones; just under 80% were seen once. The V and J ends lost 4 bases and 0 bases respectively, with 9 bases between them. This CDR3 region has 14 residues. CDR1 SEHNR and CDR2 FQNEAQ come from the germline V gene (reference sequence).

This clonotype was obtained from a woman aged 80 or older with acute or convalescent COVID-19. The chain is built from TRBV7-9 and TRBJ1-2; unclear D gene. Sequencing used peripheral blood. The CDR3 loop is CASSSPGANYGYTF. The CDR3 DNA reads as TGTGCCAGCAGCTCTCCGGGAGCTAACTATGGCTACACCTTC.